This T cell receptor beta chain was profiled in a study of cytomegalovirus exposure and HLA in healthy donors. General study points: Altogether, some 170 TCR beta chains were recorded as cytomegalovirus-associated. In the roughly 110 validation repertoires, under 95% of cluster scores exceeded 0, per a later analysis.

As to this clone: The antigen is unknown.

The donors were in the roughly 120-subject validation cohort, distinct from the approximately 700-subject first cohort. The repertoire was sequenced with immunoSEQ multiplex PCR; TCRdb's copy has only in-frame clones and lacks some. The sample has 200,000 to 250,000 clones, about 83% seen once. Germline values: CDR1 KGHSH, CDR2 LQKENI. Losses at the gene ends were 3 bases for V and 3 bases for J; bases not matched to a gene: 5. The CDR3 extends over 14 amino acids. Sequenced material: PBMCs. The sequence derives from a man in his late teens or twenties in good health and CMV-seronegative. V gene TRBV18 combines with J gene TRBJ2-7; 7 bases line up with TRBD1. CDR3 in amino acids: CASSPRDSIYEQYF. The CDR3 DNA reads TGTGCCAGCTCACCCCGGGACAGTATCTACGAGCAGTACTTC. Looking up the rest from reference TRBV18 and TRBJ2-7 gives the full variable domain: NAGVMQNPRHLVRRRGQEARLRCSPMKGHSHVYWYRQLPEEGLKFMVYLQKENIIDESGMPKERFSAEFPKEGPSILRIQQVVRGDSAAYFCASSPRDSIYEQYFGPGTRLTVT.